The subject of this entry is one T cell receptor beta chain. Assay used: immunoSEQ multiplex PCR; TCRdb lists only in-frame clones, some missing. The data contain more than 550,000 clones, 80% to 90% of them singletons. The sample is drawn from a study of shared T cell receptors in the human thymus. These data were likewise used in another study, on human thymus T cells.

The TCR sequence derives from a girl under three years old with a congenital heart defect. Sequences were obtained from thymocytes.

The CDR3 spells CASSDFKGGPVNEQFF. The CDR3 nucleotides read TGTGCCAGCAGTGACTTTAAGGGGGGGCCGGTCAATGAGCAGTTCTTC. This chain uses TRBV6-4 with TRBJ2-1, with TRBD2 as a possible D gene (7 bases). V shed 1 base and J shed 6 bases, with 16 bases lying between them. This CDR3 comprises 16 residues. Looked up from germline, CDR1 is MRHNA and CDR2 is SNTAGT.